This TCR beta chain was profiled in a study of cytomegalovirus exposure and HLA in healthy donors. Points from the study as a whole: Apparent HLA restriction characterized most CMV-associated TCR beta chains in a later analysis. It was taken for granted in presence/absence analyses that sequencing depth across donors was roughly uniform. As a later analysis showed, several of the most significant clusters appeared to be linked to common viral pathogens.

Points on this clone: The antigen remains undetermined.

The CDR3 covers 11 residues. Germline V lookup: CDR1 SQVTM, CDR2 ANQGSEA. Trimming stripped 4 bases from V and 7 bases from J, with 10 bases between. Primers: 60 Vbeta forward and 13 Jbeta reverse. The method was immunoSEQ multiplex PCR; TCRdb's version includes in-frame clones alone and lacks a portion of them. The data contain approximately 130,000 clones, around 78% of them seen just once; the ten biggest clones take up roughly 1.8%. The source is a woman in her 40s in good health and CMV-seronegative. Sequencing was carried out using PBMCs. The chain employs TRBV29-1 and TRBJ1-2; D may be TRBD1 (5 bases). In DNA, the CDR3 is TGCAGCGTTGGTGAGCAGGGTGGCTACACCTTC. Translation: CSVGEQGGYTF. Drawing the rest from reference TRBV29-1 and TRBJ1-2, the complete variable domain is SAVISQKPSRDICQRGTSLTIQCQVDSQVTMMFWYRQQPGQSLTLIATANQGSEATYESGFVIDKFPISRPNLTFSTLTVSNMSPEDSSIYLCSVGEQGGYTFGSGTRLTVV.